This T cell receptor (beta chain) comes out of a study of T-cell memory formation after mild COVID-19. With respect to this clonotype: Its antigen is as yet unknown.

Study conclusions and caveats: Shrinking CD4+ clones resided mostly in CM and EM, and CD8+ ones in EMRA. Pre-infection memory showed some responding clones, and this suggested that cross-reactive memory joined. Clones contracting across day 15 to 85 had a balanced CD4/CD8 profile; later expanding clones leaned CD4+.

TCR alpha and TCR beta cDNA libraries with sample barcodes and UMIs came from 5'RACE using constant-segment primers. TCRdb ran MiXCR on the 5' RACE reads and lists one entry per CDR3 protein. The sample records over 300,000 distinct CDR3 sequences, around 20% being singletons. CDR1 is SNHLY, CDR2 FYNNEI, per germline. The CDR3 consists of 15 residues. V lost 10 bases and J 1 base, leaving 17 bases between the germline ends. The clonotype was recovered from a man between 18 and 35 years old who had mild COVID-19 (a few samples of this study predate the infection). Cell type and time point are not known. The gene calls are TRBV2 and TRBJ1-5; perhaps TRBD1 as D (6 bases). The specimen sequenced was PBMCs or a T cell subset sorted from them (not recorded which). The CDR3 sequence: CATRRGQGSNQPQHF. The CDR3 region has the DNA TGTGCCACCAGACGAGGGCAGGGGAGCAATCAGCCCCAGCATTTT. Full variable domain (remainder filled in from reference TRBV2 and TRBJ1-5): EPEVTQTPSHQVTQMGQEVILRCVPISNHLYFYWYRQILGQKVEFLVSFYNNEISEKSEIFDDQFSVERPDGSNFTLKIRSTKLEDSAMYFCATRRGQGSNQPQHFGDGTRLSIL.